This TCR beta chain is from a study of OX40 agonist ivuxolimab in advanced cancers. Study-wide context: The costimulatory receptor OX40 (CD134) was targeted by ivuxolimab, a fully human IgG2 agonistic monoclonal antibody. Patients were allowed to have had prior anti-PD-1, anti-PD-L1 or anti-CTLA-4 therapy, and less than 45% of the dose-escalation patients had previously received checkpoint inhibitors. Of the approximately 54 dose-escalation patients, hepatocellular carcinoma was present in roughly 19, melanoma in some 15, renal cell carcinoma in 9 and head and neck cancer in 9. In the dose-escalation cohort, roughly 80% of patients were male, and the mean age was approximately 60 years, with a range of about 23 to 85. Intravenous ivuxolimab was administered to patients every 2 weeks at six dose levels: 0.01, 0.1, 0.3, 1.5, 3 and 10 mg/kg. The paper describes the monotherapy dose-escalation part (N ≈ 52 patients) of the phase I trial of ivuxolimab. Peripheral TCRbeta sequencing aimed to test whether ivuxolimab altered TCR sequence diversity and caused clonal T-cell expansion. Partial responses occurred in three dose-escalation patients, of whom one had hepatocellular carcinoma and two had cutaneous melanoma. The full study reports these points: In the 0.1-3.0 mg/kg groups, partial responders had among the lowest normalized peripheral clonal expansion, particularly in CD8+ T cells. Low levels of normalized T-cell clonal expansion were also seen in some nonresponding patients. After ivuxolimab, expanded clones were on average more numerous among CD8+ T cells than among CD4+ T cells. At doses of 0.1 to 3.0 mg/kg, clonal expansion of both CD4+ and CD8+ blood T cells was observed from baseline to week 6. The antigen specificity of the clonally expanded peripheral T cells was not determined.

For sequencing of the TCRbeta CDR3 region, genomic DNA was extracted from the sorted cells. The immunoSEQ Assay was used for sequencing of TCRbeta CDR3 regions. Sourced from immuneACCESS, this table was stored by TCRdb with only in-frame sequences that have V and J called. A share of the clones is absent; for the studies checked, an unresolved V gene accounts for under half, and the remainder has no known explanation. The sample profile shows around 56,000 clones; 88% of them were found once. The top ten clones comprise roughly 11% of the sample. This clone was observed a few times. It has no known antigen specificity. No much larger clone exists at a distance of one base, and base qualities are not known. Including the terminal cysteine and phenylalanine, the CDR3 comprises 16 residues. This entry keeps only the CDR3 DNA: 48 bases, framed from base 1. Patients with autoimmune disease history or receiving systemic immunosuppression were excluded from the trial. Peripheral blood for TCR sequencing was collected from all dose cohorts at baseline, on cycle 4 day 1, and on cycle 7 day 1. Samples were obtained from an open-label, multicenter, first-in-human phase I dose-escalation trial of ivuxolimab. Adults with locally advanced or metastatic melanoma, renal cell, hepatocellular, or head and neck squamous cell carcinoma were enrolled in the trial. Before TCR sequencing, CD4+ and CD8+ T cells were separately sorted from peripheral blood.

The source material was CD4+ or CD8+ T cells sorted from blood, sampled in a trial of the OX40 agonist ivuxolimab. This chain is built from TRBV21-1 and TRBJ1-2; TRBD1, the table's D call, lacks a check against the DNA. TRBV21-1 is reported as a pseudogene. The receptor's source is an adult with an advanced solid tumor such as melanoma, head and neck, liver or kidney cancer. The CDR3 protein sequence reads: CASSNVYRGPRKGYTF. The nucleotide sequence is TGTGCCAGCAGCAACGTTTACAGGGGACCGCGAAAAGGCTACACCTTC.